This is a list of T cell receptor beta chains from one sample in a study of T cell changes during pregnancy in multiple sclerosis. TCRdb's table, derived via immunoSEQ multiplex PCR, lists solely in-frame clones and lacks some. The sample records tens of thousands of clones, over 90% being singletons. The material was peripheral blood, obtained in the first trimester of pregnancy. Receptor source: a female donor with multiple sclerosis, enrolled in a pregnancy study. The CDR3 runs from the conserved cysteine through the conserved F or W. The order of the fields is V gene, D gene, clone size, J gene, CDR3 protein, CDR3 DNA. A D gene is named only where the DNA matches it firmly. The size entry is marked missing in some rows and otherwise reads once, few, many or a size class.

v_gene: TRBV2
d_gene: TRBD1
abundance: -
j_gene: TRBJ1-1
CDR3aa: CASWDRDGGAEAFF
CDR3nt: TGTGCCAGTTGGGACAGGGACGGTGGGGCTGAAGCTTTCTTT

v_gene: TRBV11-2
d_gene: -
abundance: -
j_gene: TRBJ1-4
CDR3aa: CASSLDLGKLFF
CDR3nt: TGTGCCAGCAGCTTAGATCTAGGAAAACTGTTTTTT

v_gene: TRBV2
d_gene: -
abundance: -
j_gene: TRBJ1-1
CDR3aa: CASIREEGATEAFF
CDR3nt: TGTGCCAGCATCCGGGAAGAGGGAGCGACTGAAGCTTTCTTT

v_gene: TRBV25-1
d_gene: -
abundance: -
j_gene: TRBJ2-7
CDR3aa: CASALDSLEQYF
CDR3nt: TGTGCCAGCGCTCTCGACAGTTTAGAGCAGTACTTC

v_gene: TRBV7-8
d_gene: -
abundance: -
j_gene: TRBJ2-1
CDR3aa: CASSLGGASSYNEQFF
CDR3nt: TGTGCCAGCAGCTTAGGCGGGGCAAGCTCCTACAATGAGCAGTTCTTC

v_gene: TRBV25-1
d_gene: TRBD1
abundance: -
j_gene: TRBJ2-7
CDR3aa: CASRDRDGYEQYF
CDR3nt: TGTGCCAGCAGGGACAGGGACGGCTACGAGCAGTACTTC

v_gene: TRBV19
d_gene: -
abundance: once
j_gene: TRBJ1-2
CDR3aa: CASGDSLYGYTF
CDR3nt: TGTGCCAGTGGTGACAGTCTATATGGCTACACCTTC

v_gene: TRBV7-9
d_gene: -
abundance: -
j_gene: TRBJ1-6
CDR3aa: CASSLAAVYNSPLHF
CDR3nt: TGTGCCAGCAGCTTGGCAGCGGTCTATAATTCACCCCTCCACTTT

v_gene: TRBV19
d_gene: TRBD1
abundance: -
j_gene: TRBJ1-3
CDR3aa: CASRDRASRGNTIYF
CDR3nt: TGTGCCAGTAGGGACAGGGCGTCGAGAGGAAACACCATATATTTT

v_gene: TRBV23-1
d_gene: -
abundance: -
j_gene: TRBJ1-3
CDR3aa: CASSHPRDKNNSGNTIYF
CDR3nt: TGCGCCAGCAGTCACCCCAGGGACAAAAATAACTCTGGAAACACCATATATTTT

v_gene: TRBV19
d_gene: TRBD1
abundance: few
j_gene: TRBJ1-1
CDR3aa: CASSLLGGQTEAFF
CDR3nt: TGTGCCAGTAGCCTCCTAGGGGGCCAGACTGAAGCTTTCTTT

v_gene: TRBV9
d_gene: -
abundance: few
j_gene: TRBJ1-6
CDR3aa: CASSAAGRGNSPLHF
CDR3nt: TGTGCCAGCAGCGCCGCGGGCCGGGGGAATTCACCCCTCCACTTT

v_gene: TRBV13
d_gene: TRBD1
abundance: -
j_gene: TRBJ2-7
CDR3aa: CASSFGTGDNEQYF
CDR3nt: TGTGCCAGCAGCTTTGGGACAGGGGACAACGAGCAGTACTTC

v_gene: TRBV5-6
d_gene: -
abundance: -
j_gene: TRBJ2-7
CDR3aa: CASSLGRVYEQYF
CDR3nt: TGTGCCAGCAGCTTGGGGAGGGTTTACGAGCAGTACTTC

v_gene: TRBV25-1
d_gene: -
abundance: -
j_gene: TRBJ1-1
CDR3aa: CASSEWGGNTEAFF
CDR3nt: TGTGCCAGCAGTGAATGGGGCGGGAACACTGAAGCTTTCTTT

v_gene: TRBV21-1
d_gene: -
abundance: -
j_gene: TRBJ2-1
CDR3aa: CASSHTISGEEQFF
CDR3nt: TGTGCCAGCAGCCACACCATCTCCGGGGAAGAGCAGTTCTTC

v_gene: TRBV6-5
d_gene: -
abundance: once
j_gene: TRBJ2-7
CDR3aa: CASSYGTRSYEQYF
CDR3nt: TGTGCCAGCAGTTACGGGACACGCTCCTACGAGCAGTACTTC

v_gene: TRBV9
d_gene: TRBD1
abundance: -
j_gene: TRBJ2-7
CDR3aa: CASSGSGQGTTYEQYF
CDR3nt: TGTGCCAGCAGCGGGTCCGGACAGGGGACTACCTACGAGCAGTACTTC

v_gene: TRBV7-9
d_gene: -
abundance: -
j_gene: TRBJ2-7
CDR3aa: CASSLARVKYGSEQYF
CDR3nt: TGTGCCAGCAGCTTAGCTAGAGTAAAGTACGGGTCGGAGCAGTACTTC

v_gene: TRBV7-2
d_gene: -
abundance: -
j_gene: TRBJ1-1
CDR3aa: CASSLQGNPNTEAFF
CDR3nt: TGTGCCAGCAGCTTACAGGGGAACCCCAACACTGAAGCTTTCTTT

v_gene: TRBV10-3
d_gene: TRBD1
abundance: -
j_gene: TRBJ1-2
CDR3aa: CAISHQPGQGNYGYTF
CDR3nt: TGTGCCATCAGTCACCAGCCCGGACAGGGCAACTATGGCTACACCTTC

v_gene: TRBV11-1
d_gene: -
abundance: -
j_gene: TRBJ1-1
CDR3aa: CASSFGTEAFF
CDR3nt: TGTGCCAGCAGCTTCGGCACTGAAGCTTTCTTT

v_gene: TRBV4-1
d_gene: TRBD2
abundance: -
j_gene: TRBJ2-1
CDR3aa: CASSHVAGGRNEQFF
CDR3nt: TGCGCCAGCAGCCACGTAGCGGGGGGTCGGAATGAGCAGTTCTTC

v_gene: TRBV29-1
d_gene: -
abundance: -
j_gene: TRBJ2-1
CDR3aa: CSVTSPGENEQFF
CDR3nt: TGCAGCGTCACCTCCCCGGGGGAAAATGAGCAGTTCTTC

v_gene: TRBV7-2
d_gene: TRBD1
abundance: -
j_gene: TRBJ1-2
CDR3aa: CASSLGRGRLWGYTF
CDR3nt: TGTGCCAGCAGCTTAGGAAGGGGGCGCCTCTGGGGCTACACCTTC

v_gene: TRBV27
d_gene: -
abundance: -
j_gene: TRBJ2-7
CDR3aa: CASSPRGASYEQYF
CDR3nt: TGTGCCAGCAGCCCACGGGGGGCCTCCTACGAGCAGTACTTC

v_gene: TRBV5-4
d_gene: TRBD1
abundance: -
j_gene: TRBJ1-2
CDR3aa: CASSPGTERYGYTF
CDR3nt: TGTGCCAGCAGCCCTGGGACAGAGCGCTATGGCTACACCTTC

v_gene: TRBV19
d_gene: -
abundance: once
j_gene: TRBJ1-5
CDR3aa: CASSRQSNQPQHF
CDR3nt: TGTGCCAGTAGTAGGCAGAGCAATCAGCCCCAGCATTTT

v_gene: TRBV6-5
d_gene: -
abundance: -
j_gene: TRBJ1-3
CDR3aa: CASSYNRETNTIYF
CDR3nt: TGTGCCAGCAGTTACAACAGGGAGACAAACACCATATATTTT

v_gene: TRBV5-1
d_gene: TRBD1
abundance: once
j_gene: TRBJ2-5
CDR3aa: CASSFLTQGDETQYF
CDR3nt: TGCGCCAGCAGCTTTCTAACTCAGGGGGACGAGACCCAGTACTTC

v_gene: TRBV7-2
d_gene: TRBD1
abundance: -
j_gene: TRBJ1-5
CDR3aa: CASSLQQGSQPQHF
CDR3nt: TGTGCCAGCAGCTTACAACAGGGGAGTCAGCCCCAGCATTTT

v_gene: TRBV30
d_gene: TRBD1
abundance: -
j_gene: TRBJ1-4
CDR3aa: CAWSGDRGRGEKLFF
CDR3nt: TGTGCCTGGAGTGGGGACAGGGGCAGGGGTGAAAAACTGTTTTTT

v_gene: TRBV12-5
d_gene: -
abundance: -
j_gene: TRBJ1-2
CDR3aa: CASGLAQGTDGYTF
CDR3nt: TGTGCTAGTGGTTTGGCCCAGGGGACGGATGGCTACACCTTC

v_gene: TRBV4-3
d_gene: -
abundance: -
j_gene: TRBJ2-7
CDR3aa: CASSQERAYEQYF
CDR3nt: TGCGCCAGCAGCCAAGAGAGGGCCTACGAGCAGTACTTC

v_gene: TRBV13
d_gene: -
abundance: once
j_gene: TRBJ1-4
CDR3aa: CASSLGTGVNEKLFF
CDR3nt: TGTGCCAGCAGCTTAGGTACAGGTGTCAATGAAAAACTGTTTTTT

v_gene: TRBV7-2
d_gene: TRBD2
abundance: -
j_gene: TRBJ2-5
CDR3aa: CASSELAGGHSNF
CDR3nt: TGTGCCAGCAGCGAACTAGCGGGGGGGCACTCGAACTTC

v_gene: TRBV10-3
d_gene: TRBD1
abundance: once
j_gene: TRBJ2-2
CDR3aa: CAISDGQGRTGELFF
CDR3nt: TGTGCCATCAGTGACGGACAGGGACGCACCGGGGAGCTGTTTTTT

v_gene: TRBV7-9
d_gene: TRBD2
abundance: -
j_gene: TRBJ2-5
CDR3aa: CASVRESGGTQETQYF
CDR3nt: TGTGCCAGCGTCAGGGAGAGCGGGGGGACCCAAGAGACCCAGTACTTC

v_gene: TRBV15
d_gene: -
abundance: -
j_gene: TRBJ1-2
CDR3aa: CATSRDSTANYGYTF
CDR3nt: TGTGCCACCAGCAGAGACTCGACAGCTAACTATGGCTACACCTTC

v_gene: TRBV10-3
d_gene: TRBD1
abundance: -
j_gene: TRBJ1-2
CDR3aa: CAISGTGGYYGYTF
CDR3nt: TGTGCCATCAGTGGAACAGGGGGATACTATGGCTACACCTTC

v_gene: TRBV15
d_gene: -
abundance: -
j_gene: TRBJ2-6
CDR3aa: CATSRDRRPSGANVLTF
CDR3nt: TGTGCCACCAGCAGAGATAGGCGGCCGTCTGGGGCCAACGTCCTGACTTTC

v_gene: TRBV11-3
d_gene: -
abundance: -
j_gene: TRBJ2-1
CDR3aa: CASSLAAYNEQFF
CDR3nt: TGTGCCAGCAGCTTGGCGGCTTACAATGAGCAGTTCTTC

v_gene: TRBV5-6
d_gene: -
abundance: -
j_gene: TRBJ2-2
CDR3aa: CASSSYSYGDTGELFF
CDR3nt: TGTGCCAGCAGCTCATACTCTTACGGGGACACCGGGGAGCTGTTTTTT

v_gene: TRBV4-2
d_gene: -
abundance: -
j_gene: TRBJ1-2
CDR3aa: CASSHGTSNYGYTF
CDR3nt: TGTGCCAGCAGCCACGGGACATCTAACTATGGCTACACCTTC

v_gene: TRBV10-3
d_gene: -
abundance: -
j_gene: TRBJ2-5
CDR3aa: CATRGETQYF
CDR3nt: TGTGCCACCCGGGGAGAAACCCAGTACTTC

v_gene: TRBV9
d_gene: -
abundance: once
j_gene: TRBJ2-4
CDR3aa: CASSVGGGDIQYF
CDR3nt: TGTGCCAGCAGCGTTGGAGGGGGGGACATTCAGTACTTC

v_gene: TRBV27
d_gene: TRBD1
abundance: -
j_gene: TRBJ2-3
CDR3aa: CASSPGMGPGTDTKYF
CDR3nt: TGTGCCAGCAGCCCTGGTATGGGGCCGGGGACAGATACGAAGTATTTT

v_gene: TRBV7-6
d_gene: TRBD1
abundance: once
j_gene: TRBJ1-1
CDR3aa: CASSAQQGYMNTEAFF
CDR3nt: TGTGCCAGCAGCGCCCAACAGGGGTACATGAACACTGAAGCTTTCTTT

v_gene: TRBV12-1
d_gene: -
abundance: -
j_gene: TRBJ1-2
CDR3aa: CASSLKQGDYGYTF
CDR3nt: TGTGCCAGCAGCTTAAAACAGGGGGACTATGGCTACACCTTC

v_gene: TRBV27
d_gene: -
abundance: -
j_gene: TRBJ1-2
CDR3aa: CASSLQGNYGYTF
CDR3nt: TGTGCCAGCAGTTTGCAGGGGAACTATGGCTACACCTTC

v_gene: TRBV2
d_gene: TRBD1
abundance: -
j_gene: TRBJ1-5
CDR3aa: CASARTGGSNQPQHF
CDR3nt: TGTGCCTCCGCCCGGACAGGGGGTAGCAATCAGCCCCAGCATTTT

v_gene: TRBV7-2
d_gene: -
abundance: -
j_gene: TRBJ1-3
CDR3aa: CASSLEGGSPGNTIYF
CDR3nt: TGTGCCAGCAGCTTAGAAGGGGGATCTCCTGGAAACACCATATATTTT

v_gene: TRBV15
d_gene: TRBD2
abundance: -
j_gene: TRBJ2-1
CDR3aa: CATSTRTSGAPYNEQFF
CDR3nt: TGTGCCACCAGCACCCGGACTAGCGGGGCCCCATACAATGAGCAGTTCTTC

v_gene: TRBV4-1
d_gene: -
abundance: once
j_gene: TRBJ2-1
CDR3aa: CASSQDQGSPQFF
CDR3nt: TGCGCCAGCAGCCAAGATCAGGGATCCCCTCAGTTCTTC

v_gene: TRBV7-2
d_gene: TRBD2
abundance: -
j_gene: TRBJ2-3
CDR3aa: CASSRVLAGRVTDTQYF
CDR3nt: TGTGCCAGCAGCCGGGTGTTGGCGGGGAGGGTTACAGATACGCAGTATTTT

v_gene: TRBV7-9
d_gene: TRBD2
abundance: -
j_gene: TRBJ2-7
CDR3aa: CASSLAQGLAGMNEQYF
CDR3nt: TGTGCCAGCAGCTTAGCCCAGGGACTAGCGGGGATGAACGAGCAGTACTTC

v_gene: TRBV7-3
d_gene: TRBD1
abundance: -
j_gene: TRBJ2-7
CDR3aa: CASSPTGPGYEQYF
CDR3nt: TGTGCCAGCAGCCCGACAGGGCCGGGGTACGAGCAGTACTTC